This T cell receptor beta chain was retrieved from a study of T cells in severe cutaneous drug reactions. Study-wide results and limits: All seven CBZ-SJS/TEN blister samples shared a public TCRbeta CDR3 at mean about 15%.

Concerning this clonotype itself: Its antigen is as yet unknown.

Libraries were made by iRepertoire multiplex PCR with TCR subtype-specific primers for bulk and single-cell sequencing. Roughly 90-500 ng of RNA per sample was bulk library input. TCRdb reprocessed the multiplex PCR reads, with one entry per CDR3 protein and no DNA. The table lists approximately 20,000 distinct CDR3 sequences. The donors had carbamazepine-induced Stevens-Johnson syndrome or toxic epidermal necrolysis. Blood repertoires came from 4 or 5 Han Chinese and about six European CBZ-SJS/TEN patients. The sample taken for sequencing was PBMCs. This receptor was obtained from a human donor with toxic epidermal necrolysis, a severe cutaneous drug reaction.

This CDR3 is CASSQEGTEKLYEQYF. This chain joins TRBV3-1 and TRBJ2-7; checking the TCRdb D call of TRBD1 is not possible without DNA. CDR1 is LGHDT and CDR2 is YNNKEL in the germline V gene (reference sequence). The CDR3 runs 16 residues.